The clone carrying this T cell receptor beta chain has a single count. The antigen is undetermined. This specimen belongs to a study of cytomegalovirus exposure and HLA in healthy donors. General study results and limits: Later work associated around 18,000 TCR beta sequences with HLA alleles at 0.05 false discovery rate.

Germline assignment: CDR1 SGHAT and CDR2 FQNNGV. V shed 5 bases, J shed 4 bases, and the junction held 3 bases outside the gene matches. The CDR3 contains 13 residues. PCR was performed using 60 Vbeta and 13 Jbeta primers. Sequencing used immunoSEQ multiplex PCR; TCRdb keeps in-frame clones, though not all of them. Of 100,000 to 150,000 clones listed, 60% to 80% were seen once; the top ten hold about 2.7%. Sequencing was performed on PBMCs. This rearrangement joins TRBV11-2 to TRBJ1-1; 8 bases map to TRBD1. This receptor was identified in a woman aged 55-69 years in good health and CMV-seropositive. The CDR3 region is CASSLQGGTEAFF. In DNA form, the CDR3 reads TGTGCCAGCAGCCTACAGGGGGGCACTGAAGCTTTCTTT.